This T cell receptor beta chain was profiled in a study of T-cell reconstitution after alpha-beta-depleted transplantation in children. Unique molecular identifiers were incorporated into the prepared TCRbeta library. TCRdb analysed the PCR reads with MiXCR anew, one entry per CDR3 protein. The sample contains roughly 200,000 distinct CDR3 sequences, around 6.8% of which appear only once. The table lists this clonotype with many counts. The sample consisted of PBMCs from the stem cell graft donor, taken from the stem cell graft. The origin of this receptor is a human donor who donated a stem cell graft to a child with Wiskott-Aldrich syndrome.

CDR3 sequence: CASSLAGILTKNIQYF. Written as DNA, the CDR3 is TGTGCCAGCAGCTTAGCCGGGATCCTAACCAAAAACATTCAGTACTTC. The genes are TRBV7-2 and TRBJ2-4; maybe TRBD2 (5 bases). The germline V gene has CDR1 SGHTA and CDR2 FQGNSA. Deletions cut 0 bases from V and 2 bases from J, with 11 bases between. The CDR3 runs 16 residues. The full variable domain, rest sourced from reference TRBV7-2 and TRBJ2-4, is GAGVSQSPSNKVTEKGKDVELRCDPISGHTALYWYRQSLGQGLEFLIYFQGNSAPDKSGLPSDRFSAERTGGSVSTLTIQRTQQEDSAVYLCASSLAGILTKNIQYFGAGTRLSVL.